This T cell receptor beta chain was profiled in a study of patients and donors after allogeneic stem cell transplantation. The CDR3 loop spans 13 amino acids. V dropped 8 bases and J dropped 4 bases, with 12 bases sitting between them. The germline V gene encodes CDR1 MNHNS and CDR2 SASEGT. TCRdb processed the RT-PCR reads anew with MiXCR; each CDR3 protein has one entry. The table has about 960,000 distinct CDR3 sequences, roughly 18% seen once. The TCR sequence derives from a human donor who was either an allogeneic HSCT recipient or a stem cell or donor lymphocyte infusion donor (not recorded which). It is not recorded whose cells these are; they may come from a transplant donor. Sequencing input: blood, either unsorted or a sorted T cell fraction (not recorded which). This rearrangement joins TRBV6-1 to TRBJ1-3; D unresolved. The CDR3 DNA reads as TGTGCCAGCTCTTTCACTCGGGGAAACACCATATATTTT. As protein: CASSFTRGNTIYF.